This entry features one TCR beta chain sequence. The target antigen is unknown. The treatment was: roughly 19 received Ad26.COV2.S at low or high dose, single or two shots; about five received placebo; per-sample allocation not given. The study sampled participants on day 63 after the first vaccine or placebo injection. Whoever gave the sample was an adult aged 18-55 years in Boston. Vaccination used an Ad26 vector expressing Wuhan-strain SARS-CoV-2 spike. The record originates from a study of Ad26.COV2.S vaccination and SARS-CoV-2 variants. Across the whole study: The Ad26.COV2.S arm of the COV1001 trial was where the donor was placed. Study-level results: CD8+ and CD4+ T cells specific for spike reportedly responded with substantial breadth after vaccination.

Measured with immunoSEQ multiplex PCR; TCRdb has only the in-frame clones, and not every one. The table records about 350,000 clones, roughly nine tenths of them present only once. The CDR3 totals 13 residues. Germline-derived CDR1 and CDR2 are MDHEN and SYDVKM. Trimming stripped 2 bases from V and 3 bases from J, with 7 bases between. The receptor was derived from a person aged 18-60 years who received the Ad26.COV2.S COVID-19 vaccine or a placebo. The sequencing here drew on peripheral blood, taken in a trial of Ad26.COV2.S vaccine versus placebo. The chain couples TRBV28 to TRBJ2-5; D is perhaps TRBD2 (5 bases). CDR3 sequence reads: CASSLTREETQYF. CDR3 nucleotide sequence: TGTGCCAGCAGTTTAACTAGGGAAGAGACCCAGTACTTC.